The clone carrying this T cell receptor (beta chain) was picked up a small number of times. Its antigen is as yet unknown. This entry comes from a study of breast tumors, draining lymph nodes, adjacent tissues. TCRdb reprocessed the multiplex PCR reads via MiXCR and lists one record per CDR3 protein. The sample contains under 25,000 distinct CDR3 sequences, 45% to 75% of which appear only once. Findings of the study overall: Luminal-like breast cancer showed significantly higher tumor–nontumor repertoire similarity than basal-like. Tumor TCR diversity was below lymph nodes but above nontumor tissue. Most tumor T cells seemingly derive from lymph node, then expand in tumor. The lymph node origin of tumor T cells was framed as consistent with a hypothesis, not demonstrated.

This CDR3 spans 14 amino acids. The ends lost 5 bases at V and 5 bases at J; junction bases unmatched: 8. Looked up from germline, CDR1 is SGHAT and CDR2 is FQDESV (reference sequence). The sequenced material came from breast tumor tissue. The chain couples TRBV11-1 to TRBJ2-7; 8 bases fit TRBD2. The origin of this receptor is a female donor with breast cancer. Some clones in this sample may be carry-over from other donors' samples. The CDR3 coding sequence is TGTGCCAGCAGCATTCTAGCGGGTGGTAACGAGCAGTACTTC. It codes for CASSILAGGNEQYF.